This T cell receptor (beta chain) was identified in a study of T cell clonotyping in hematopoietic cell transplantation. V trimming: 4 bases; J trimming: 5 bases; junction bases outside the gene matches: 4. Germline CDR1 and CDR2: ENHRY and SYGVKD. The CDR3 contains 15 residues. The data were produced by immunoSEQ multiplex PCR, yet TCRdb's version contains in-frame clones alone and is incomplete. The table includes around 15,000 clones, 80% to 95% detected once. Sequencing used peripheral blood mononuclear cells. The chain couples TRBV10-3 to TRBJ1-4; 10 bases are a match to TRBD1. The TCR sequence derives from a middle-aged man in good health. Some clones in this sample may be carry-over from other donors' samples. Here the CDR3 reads CAISAGTGANEKLFF. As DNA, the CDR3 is TGTGCCATCAGTGCCGGGACAGGGGCAAATGAAAAACTGTTTTTT.